The subject of this entry is one T cell receptor (beta chain). This sample was included in a study of blood T cell repertoires in COVID-19. About the study: The United States, Italy and Spain supplied acute and convalescent COVID-19 samples. The cDNA or gDNA used as material had been derived from T cells, B-cell-depleted T cells, or PBMCs.

As handled by the study authors: Estimation of nucleated cell counts was performed using reference gene primer amplification. Libraries were prepared by immunoSEQ multiplex PCR; TCRdb keeps only in-frame clonotypes and omits some of them. The D gene and trimming were derived from the DNA, and the V and J assignments and clone size from that table. The sample holds 35,000 or so clones, around 84% seen once. Trimming left V 3 bases short and J 6 bases short, with 21 bases between. This CDR3 has 16 amino acids. The chain combines TRBV5-3 with TRBJ1-2; D uncertain. TRBV5-3 is flagged as an ORF with uncertain function. The sample taken for sequencing was peripheral blood. This clonotype was obtained from a man between 70 and 80 years old with acute or convalescent COVID-19. CDR3 region: CARSSSTPRRENGYTF. The CDR3 DNA is TGTGCCAGAAGCTCATCAACCCCACGCCGGGAAAATGGCTACACCTTC.